This T cell receptor beta chain stems from a study of response to subunit inactivated influenza vaccine. TCRdb re-called the RT-PCR reads with MiXCR, one entry per CDR3 protein. In the table there are roughly 650,000 distinct CDR3 sequences, 15% to 19% of which are singletons. In its sample, this clonotype was seen a few times. The CDR3 loop spans 13 amino acids. Germline CDR1 MNHNS, CDR2 SASEGT. The V gene end was trimmed by 6 bases and the J gene end by 6 bases; junction bases not matched to a gene: 6. J is TRBJ2-7 and V is TRBV6-1, with 9 bases aligning to TRBD1. This TCR derives from a middle-aged man who received an inactivated influenza vaccine. Material: PBMCs from blood, obtained approximately 12 days after vaccination. Here the CDR3 DNA reads TGTGCCAGCAGCCGACAGGGGGGTCTCGAGCAGTACTTC. Residues: CASSRQGGLEQYF.